The 16 T cell receptor beta chains listed next were all sequenced from one sample in a study of blood T cell repertoires in COVID-19. Profiling relied on immunoSEQ multiplex PCR, and the TCRdb table lists in-frame clones only, not all of them. This sample has some 150,000 clones; about 80% occur once, and the top ten carry approximately 2.5%. Sample: peripheral blood. The origin of the receptors is a human donor with acute or convalescent COVID-19. The donor label of this sample is uncertain.

This clone has just a few counts. V gene TRBV7-8 combines with J gene TRBJ2-1; D is ambiguous. The CDR3 is 15 amino acids. V gave up 5 bases and J gave up 0 bases, with 11 bases separating them. Germline V lookup: CDR1 SGHVS, CDR2 FQNEAQ. In DNA form, the CDR3 reads TGTGCCAGCAGCCCTATAGAAATCTCCTACAATGAGCAGTTCTTC. Residues: CASSPIEISYNEQFF. Full variable domain (outside the CDR3, taken from reference TRBV7-8 and TRBJ2-1): GAGVSQSPRYKVAKRGQDVALRCDPISGHVSLFWYQQALGQGPEFLTYFQNEAQLDKSGLPSDRFFAERPEGSVSTLKIQRTQQEDSAVYLCASSPIEISYNEQFFGPGTRLTVL.

This chain links TRBV12-3 or TRBV12-4 with TRBJ1-2, with unresolved D. V was trimmed by 5 bases and J by 2 bases, leaving 9 bases between them. The CDR3 contains 13 residues. Written as DNA, the CDR3 is TGTGCCAGCAGTCCTCAGGCAAACTATGGCTACACCTTC. This sequence encodes CASSPQANYGYTF.

The chain couples TRBV19 to TRBJ1-2; D is unclear. CDR1 is LNHDA and CDR2 is SQIVND in the germline V gene (reference sequence). There are 16 residues in the CDR3. With 2 bases removed from V and 1 base from J, the gap between germline ends came to 14 bases. The chain's CDR3 is CASSIPHARGNYGYTF. In DNA form, the CDR3 reads TGTGCCAGTAGTATACCCCACGCACGGGGTAACTATGGCTACACCTTC.

J is TRBJ2-7 and V is TRBV28, with D possibly TRBD2 on 6 matching bases. CDR1 is MDHEN and CDR2 is SYDVKM in the germline V gene. The CDR3 contains 15 residues. The V end lost 4 bases, the J end lost 4 bases, and 17 bases lay between the germline ends. The CDR3 here is CASSSGLAEGYEQYF. The CDR3 region has the DNA TGTGCCAGCAGTTCAGGGTTGGCGGAGGGATACGAGCAGTACTTC.

The CDR3 DNA sequence: TGTGCCAGCAGCCCAGCAGCGGGGCTCGCAGATACGCAGTATTTT. This encodes CASSPAAGLADTQYF. This chain joins TRBV7-3 and TRBJ2-3; TRBD2 matches at 7 bases. Losses at the gene ends were 5 bases for V and 4 bases for J; bases not matched to a gene: 9. CDR3 size: 15 residues. CDR1 and CDR2 from the germline V gene are SGHTA and FQGTGA.

The chain links TRBV28 to TRBJ2-3, with 7 bases aligning to TRBD2. The V gene end was trimmed by 7 bases and the J gene end by 0 bases; junction bases not matched to a gene: 7. The CDR3 runs to 15 residues. Per germline, CDR1 MDHEN and CDR2 SYDVKM. The CDR3 sequence is CASILTGLSTDTQYF. For the CDR3, the DNA is TGTGCCAGCATCCTAACGGGACTAAGCACAGATACGCAGTATTTT.

V is TRBV6-5 and J is TRBJ1-5; 9 bases agree with TRBD1. This CDR3 is built from 15 residues. J lost 4 bases, V lost 4 bases, and 5 bases had no gene match. CDR1 MNHEY and CDR2 SVGAGI come from the germline V gene. The CDR3 protein is CASSSLDRGNQPQHF. The CDR3 DNA follows: TGTGCCAGCAGTTCCCTGGACAGGGGAAATCAGCCCCAGCATTTT.

This clone came up once. The rearrangement links TRBV10-3 to TRBJ1-5; perhaps TRBD1 as D (5 bases). V lost 6 bases, J lost 1 base, and 10 bases lay in between. Germline values: CDR1 ENHRY, CDR2 SYGVKD. This CDR3 has 14 residues. CDR3 residues: CAISRDSSNQPQHF. The CDR3 bases are TGTGCCATCAGCCGGGACTCCAGCAATCAGCCCCAGCATTTT.

This sequence joins TRBV30 and TRBJ2-3; 7 positions match TRBD1. Per the germline V gene, CDR1 is GTSNPN and CDR2 is SVGIG (reference sequence). The CDR3 has 15 amino acids. Trimming removed 3 bases from V and 2 bases from J; junction bases left unmatched: 8. CDR3 sequence (DNA): TGTGCCTGGAGGGTCCGAGACAGGGTCACAGATACGCAGTATTTT. Translated, it gives CAWRVRDRVTDTQYF. Full variable domain (remainder filled in from reference TRBV30 and TRBJ2-3): SQTIHQWPATLVQPVGSPLSLECTVEGTSNPNLYWYRQAAGRGLQLLFYSVGIGQISSEVPQNLSASRPQDRQFILSSKKLLLSDSGFYLCAWRVRDRVTDTQYFGPGTRLTVL.

V usage is TRBV5-1 and J usage is TRBJ1-4, with D tentatively TRBD1 (5 bases). V lost 1 base and J lost 5, with 6 bases in between. CDR3 length equals 13 residues. The V gene's germline CDR1 is SGHRS and CDR2 YFSETQ. The CDR3 sequence: CASSLPGNEKLFF. In DNA form, the CDR3 reads TGCGCCAGCAGCTTGCCAGGGAATGAAAAACTGTTTTTT.

The CDR3 coding sequence is TGCGCCAGCAGTGACGGGATTGAAGCTTTCTTT. Its translation: CASSDGIEAFF. V is TRBV10-1 and J is TRBJ1-1, with unresolved D. Germline CDR1 is WNHNN and CDR2 is SYGVQD (reference sequence). The CDR3 totals 11 residues. The V end was cut by 3 bases, the J end by 7 bases, with 6 bases between.

V is TRBV5-1 and J is TRBJ2-7, with 8 positions matching TRBD1. CDR1 SGHRS and CDR2 YFSETQ come from the germline V gene. The CDR3 spans 13 residues. V was clipped by 5 bases and J by 5 bases; unmatched bases: 6. The CDR3 nucleotides read TGCGCCAGCAGGGCAGGGGGCAGGGACGAGCAGTACTTC. Its protein product is CASRAGGRDEQYF. Full variable domain (remainder filled in from reference TRBV5-1 and TRBJ2-7): KAGVTQTPRYLIKTRGQQVTLSCSPISGHRSVSWYQQTPGQGLQFLFEYFSETQRNKGNFPGRFSGRQFSNSRSEMNVSTLELGDSALYLCASRAGGRDEQYFGPGTRLTVT.

This chain uses TRBV30 with TRBJ1-2; TRBD1 agrees at 10 bases. V trimming: 4 bases; J trimming: 2 bases; junction bases outside the gene matches: 4. Germline V gives CDR1 GTSNPN, CDR2 SVGIG (reference sequence). This CDR3 comprises 14 residues. This CDR3 reads CAWTGDRGNYGYTF. The CDR3 bases are TGTGCCTGGACCGGGGACAGGGGAAACTATGGCTACACCTTC.

The chain is built from TRBV19 and TRBJ2-5, with D uncertain. The V and J ends lost 2 bases and 1 base respectively, with 8 bases between them. Germline values: CDR1 LNHDA, CDR2 SQIVND (reference sequence). The CDR3 runs to 14 residues. The chain's CDR3 is CASSITEAQETQYF. The CDR3 bases are TGTGCCAGTAGTATAACAGAAGCCCAAGAGACCCAGTACTTC. The full variable domain, its missing parts supplied by reference TRBV19 and TRBJ2-5, is DGGITQSPKYLFRKEGQNVTLSCEQNLNHDAMYWYRQDPGQGLRLIYYSQIVNDFQKGDIAEGYSVSREKKESFPLTVTSAQKNPTAFYLCASSITEAQETQYFGPGTRLLVL.

The rearrangement uses TRBV5-1 and TRBJ1-2; 10 bases map to TRBD1. CDR1 and CDR2 from the germline V gene are SGHRS and YFSETQ. With 2 bases clipped from V and 6 bases from J, the junction kept 4 bases outside the gene matches. CDR3 length: 14 amino acids. The CDR3, as DNA: TGCGCCAGCAGCTTACTGACAGGGGGCGATGGCTACACCTTC. This encodes CASSLLTGGDGYTF.

The chain uses TRBV29-1 and TRBJ2-5; TRBD2 matches 8 bases. The CDR3 loop spans 15 amino acids. V shed 2 bases, J shed 5 bases, and the junction held 10 bases outside the gene matches. Per the germline V gene, CDR1 is SQVTM and CDR2 is ANQGSEA. CDR3 amino acids: CSVETLGLAQETQYF. The CDR3 DNA reads as TGCAGCGTTGAAACCCTAGGACTAGCACAGGAGACCCAGTACTTC.